The text below deals with one TCR beta chain. This sample was included in a study of CD8+CD57+ T cells in acquired aplastic anemia. The ends were cut back, 1 base at V and 1 base at J, with 7 bases in the middle. In germline, CDR1 is SEHNR, CDR2 FQNEAQ (reference sequence). The CDR3 spans 14 residues. Genomic DNA, the template, was used for profiling of the TCR beta VDJ and CDR3. TCRdb recomputed calls from the reads with MiXCR, one row per CDR3 protein. The sample has around 130,000 distinct CDR3 sequences; roughly 50% are singletons. This TCR derives from a human donor in good health, serving as a control. The sample taken for sequencing was sorted CD4+, CD8+, or CD8+CD57+ T cells (not recorded which) from PBMCs. V usage is TRBV7-9 and J usage is TRBJ1-1, with D maybe TRBD1 (6 bases). CDR3 in DNA: TGTGCCAGCAGCTTAGGACAGGAGAACACTGAAGCTTTCTTT. This translates into CASSLGQENTEAFF.